The rows below give T cell receptor beta chains drawn from one sample of a study of radiation and T cells in renal cell carcinoma. Using immunoSEQ multiplex PCR, the repertoire was profiled, and TCRdb retains in-frame clones only, with some absent. This sample has 100,000 to 150,000 clones; roughly 80% occur once, and the top ten carry around 3%. The sample consisted of blood, taken from a patient whose treatment included radiotherapy and nephrectomy. Receptors were obtained from a woman in her fifties or sixties with renal cell carcinoma. The CDR3 runs from the conserved cysteine through the conserved F or W. A D gene is named only where the DNA matches it firmly. Clone size is stated in some rows and not others, as once, few, many or a class when expanded.

TRBD1 TRBJ2-3 TRBV28 - CASAKQGRTDTQYF TGTGCCAGCGCAAAACAGGGGCGCACAGATACGCAGTATTTT
- TRBJ2-3 TRBV7-9 - CASSLRVPTTDTQYF TGTGCCAGCAGCTTACGTGTCCCCACCACAGATACGCAGTATTTT
TRBD1 TRBJ1-2 TRBV19 - CASSRGQGSYGYTF TGTGCCAGTAGTAGAGGACAGGGAAGTTATGGCTACACCTTC
- TRBJ2-7 TRBV13 - CASSFGPGATSYEQYF TGTGCCAGCAGCTTTGGCCCGGGGGCTACCTCCTACGAGCAGTACTTC
- TRBJ2-7 TRBV4-2 - CASSLRQESSYEQYF TGTGCCAGCAGCCTTCGACAGGAAAGCTCCTACGAGCAGTACTTC
- TRBJ2-5 TRBV27 - CASSFGIQETQYF TGTGCCAGCAGTTTCGGTATCCAAGAGACCCAGTACTTC
TRBD1 TRBJ1-1 TRBV10-3 - CAISDLGQGNEAFF TGTGCCATCAGTGACCTGGGACAGGGGAATGAAGCTTTCTTT
TRBD1 TRBJ2-7 TRBV10-3 - CAISTGTGRYEQYF TGTGCCATCAGCACCGGGACAGGGAGATACGAGCAGTACTTC
- TRBJ1-2 TRBV20-1 once CSYTGNYGYTF TGCAGCTACACAGGGAACTATGGCTACACCTTC
- TRBJ2-1 TRBV5-1 - CASSLQQVLYNEQFF TGCGCCAGCAGCTTACAACAGGTATTATACAATGAGCAGTTCTTC
TRBD2 TRBJ2-1 TRBV29-1 - CSVDEGGSSYNEQFF TGCAGCGTTGATGAAGGCGGGAGCTCCTACAATGAGCAGTTCTTC
- TRBJ2-2 TRBV9 - CASSLTPLENTGELFF TGTGCCAGCAGTCTCACCCCTCTAGAAAACACCGGGGAGCTGTTTTTT
TRBD2 TRBJ2-7 TRBV28 - CASSSGRRYEQYF TGTGCCAGCAGTAGCGGGAGAAGGTACGAGCAGTACTTC
TRBD1 TRBJ1-6 TRBV10-3 - CAIREDRHTNSPLHF TGTGCCATCAGAGAGGACAGGCATACGAATTCACCCCTCCACTTT
TRBD1 TRBJ2-1 TRBV27 - CASSVTGTGEFEQFF TGTGCCAGCAGTGTCACCGGGACAGGGGAGTTTGAGCAGTTCTTC
- TRBJ2-3 TRBV7-7 - CASSLSSGLADTQYF TGTGCTAGCAGCTTATCGTCGGGGTTGGCAGATACGCAGTATTTT
- TRBJ2-7 TRBV18 - CASSPPVGTYEQYF TGTGCCAGCTCACCACCGGTTGGAACCTACGAGCAGTACTTC
- TRBJ1-4 TRBV6-6 - CASSSVLNEKLFF TGTGCCAGCAGTTCGGTCCTTAATGAAAAACTGTTTTTT
- TRBJ1-2 TRBV5-4 - CASSEITQGGYGYTF TGTGCCAGCAGCGAGATTACTCAGGGTGGCTATGGCTACACCTTC
- TRBJ1-1 TRBV29-1 - CSVEGYNRGTTF TGCAGCGTTGAGGGCTATAATAGGGGGACCACCTTT
TRBD1 TRBJ1-2 TRBV6-1 - CASSATGQGAGYTF TGTGCCAGCAGTGCGACGGGACAGGGCGCCGGCTACACCTTC
- TRBJ2-5 TRBV5-6 - CASSLGLGYQETQYF TGTGCCAGCAGCTTGGGACTAGGATACCAAGAGACCCAGTACTTC
TRBD1 TRBJ1-6 TRBV7-3 few CASSKTGTGTSPLHF TGTGCCAGCAGCAAGACCGGGACAGGGACTTCACCCCTCCACTTT
- TRBJ1-4 TRBV18 - CASSPFVWGAEREKLFF TGTGCCAGCTCACCATTTGTTTGGGGGGCTGAAAGGGAAAAACTGTTTTTT
- TRBJ2-7 TRBV6-5 - CASSNRDRSYEQYF TGTGCCAGCAGTAACCGGGACCGTTCCTACGAGCAGTACTTC
- TRBJ2-4 TRBV11-2 - CASITGIPVGKNIQYF TGTGCCAGCATCACAGGGATCCCCGTGGGCAAAAACATTCAGTACTTC
- TRBJ1-6 TRBV7-3 - CASSPSWSPLHF TGTGCCAGCAGCCCCTCTTGGTCACCCCTCCACTTT
TRBD2 TRBJ2-5 TRBV9 once CASSVTLAGGRETQYF TGTGCCAGCAGCGTCACACTAGCGGGAGGTCGGGAGACCCAGTACTTC
- TRBJ1-2 TRBV6-1 - CASREGGYYGYTF TGTGCCAGCAGGGAGGGGGGATACTATGGCTACACCTTC
TRBD1 TRBJ2-7 TRBV2 - CASKPVPGTGGQEQYF TGTGCCAGCAAACCAGTTCCTGGGACAGGGGGTCAAGAGCAGTACTTC